These 26 T cell receptor beta chains were all obtained from the same sample, sequenced in a study of blood T cell repertoires in COVID-19. Clones were read by immunoSEQ multiplex PCR, and TCRdb kept only the in-frame ones, dropping some. The sample contains approximately 400,000 clones, more than 70% of which appear only once. Sequenced: PBMCs or T cells enriched from blood (not recorded which). The receptors were sampled from a woman between 18 and 29 years old who had recovered from COVID-19.

The chain recombines TRBV5-1 with TRBJ1-1; 8 bases are a match to TRBD1. J gave up 5 bases and V 4 bases, and 10 bases lay outside the gene matches. The germline V gene encodes CDR1 SGHRS and CDR2 YFSETQ. CDR3 length: 15 residues. The CDR3 here is CASSPSQGARTEAFF. The CDR3 nucleotides read TGCGCCAGCAGCCCCTCGCAGGGGGCGCGTACTGAAGCTTTCTTT.

The chain couples TRBV19 to TRBJ1-2; D unresolved. The CDR3 has 16 residues. Germline V gives CDR1 LNHDA, CDR2 SQIVND (reference sequence). The V end was cut by 7 bases, the J end by 7 bases, with 25 bases between. DNA for the CDR3: TGTGCCAGTACCCAAAATCCCGGAATCTCTCCGGGTGGCTACACCTTC. Translating gives CASTQNPGISPGGYTF.

The J gene is TRBJ2-1, the V gene TRBV7-2; 13 bases line up with TRBD2. The germline V gene has CDR1 SGHTA and CDR2 FQGNSA. The CDR3 has 16 residues. The V gene end was trimmed by 5 bases and the J gene end by 7 bases; junction bases not matched to a gene: 8. The CDR3 DNA is TGTGCCAGCAGCCTACTAGCGGGGGGGCTTTATAATGAGCAGTTCTTC. Translating it yields CASSLLAGGLYNEQFF.

V gene TRBV10-2 combines with J gene TRBJ1-1, with TRBD1 as a possible D gene (6 bases). Germline assignment: CDR1 WSHSY and CDR2 SAAADI. The length of the CDR3 is 14 residues. The V end lost 3 bases, the J end lost 3 bases, and 11 bases lay between the germline ends. The CDR3 reads CASSEGGGDTEAFF. The CDR3 DNA sequence: TGCGCCAGCAGTGAAGGGGGGGGCGACACTGAAGCTTTCTTT.

CDR3 DNA: TGTGCCAGCAGCCTTAGCGGGGCTAAGAACACCGGGGAGCTGTTTTTT. It translates to CASSLSGAKNTGELFF. The chain has TRBV7-3 and TRBJ2-2; 8 bases align to TRBD2. J lost 1 base, V lost 5 bases, and 6 bases had no gene match. The germline V gene encodes CDR1 SGHTA and CDR2 FQGTGA. The CDR3 spans 16 residues.

Here the CDR3 reads CASSSMRSTDTQYF. The CDR3 DNA reads TGTGCCAGCAGCTCAATGCGGAGCACAGATACGCAGTATTTT. This chain links TRBV7-2 with TRBJ2-3; no firm D call. From germline, CDR1 is SGHTA and CDR2 FQGNSA. With 4 bases removed from V and 0 bases from J, the gap between germline ends came to 8 bases. The length of the CDR3 is 14 residues. Full variable domain (remainder filled in from reference TRBV7-2 and TRBJ2-3): GAGVSQSPSNKVTEKGKDVELRCDPISGHTALYWYRQSLGQGLEFLIYFQGNSAPDKSGLPSDRFSAERTGGSVSTLTIQRTQQEDSAVYLCASSSMRSTDTQYFGPGTRLTVL.

This clone was detected a few times. The CDR3 region has the DNA TGTGCCACCAGCGAAAGGGGCGCAGAATCCTACGAGCAGTACTTC. It translates to CATSERGAESYEQYF. The chain carries TRBV15 and TRBJ2-7; possible D gene TRBD1, 5 bases. Germline values: CDR1 LNHNV, CDR2 YYDKDF (reference sequence). The CDR3 has 15 amino acids. The ends were cut back, 5 bases at V and 1 base at J, with 15 bases in the middle.

The chain has TRBV28 and TRBJ2-3; D unresolved. CDR1 and CDR2 from the germline V gene are MDHEN and SYDVKM. This CDR3 contains 16 residues. Trimming pared 7 bases from V and 1 base from J, leaving 18 bases between. Written as DNA, the CDR3 is TGTGCCAGCACCTTGGCCCGTGCAAAAGGCACAGATACGCAGTATTTT. Translation gives CASTLARAKGTDTQYF.

The genes are TRBV20-1 and TRBJ1-1; no reliable D call. This CDR3 is built from 11 residues. Trimming took 0 bases from V and 7 from J, leaving 6 bases between them. CDR1 is DFQATT and CDR2 is SNEGSKA in the germline V gene (reference sequence). The CDR3 loop reads CSARDEVEAFF. The CDR3 coding sequence is TGCAGTGCTAGAGACGAGGTTGAAGCTTTCTTT.

The sample holds a few counts of this clone. V and J are TRBV12-3 or TRBV12-4 and TRBJ1-1; D unresolved. Trimming shortened V by 6 bases and J by 8 bases, and 10 bases separated the two germline ends. The CDR3 totals 11 residues. CDR3 nucleotide sequence: TGTGCCAGCAGCTCTACGGGGGAAGCTTTCTTT. It codes for CASSSTGEAFF.

The chain links TRBV7-2 to TRBJ2-2; D not resolved. The CDR3 length is 14 residues. The V and J ends lost 2 bases and 1 base respectively, with 5 bases between them. Per germline, CDR1 SGHTA and CDR2 FQGNSA. Here the CDR3 DNA reads TGTGCCAGCAGCTTACTACTGAACACCGGGGAGCTGTTTTTT. Protein sequence: CASSLLLNTGELFF.

V gene TRBV12-3 or TRBV12-4 combines with J gene TRBJ1-2, with D tentatively TRBD1 (5 bases). The CDR3 contains 12 residues. With 3 bases removed from V and 6 bases from J, the gap between germline ends came to 8 bases. The CDR3 DNA reads TGTGCCAGCAGTTTGCCAGGGAATGGCTACACCTTC. Translating gives CASSLPGNGYTF.

The V call is TRBV11-2, the J call TRBJ2-7, with a possible D match to TRBD1 (5 bases). Germline V lookup: CDR1 SGHAT, CDR2 FQNNGV. Trimming removed 3 bases from V and 3 bases from J, with 9 bases in between. The CDR3 length is 13 residues. The CDR3 is CASSLGHGYEQYF. CDR3 nucleotides: TGTGCCAGCAGCTTGGGGCACGGCTACGAGCAGTACTTC.

The rearrangement uses TRBV5-1 and TRBJ1-5; 8 positions agree with TRBD1. Per the germline V gene, CDR1 is SGHRS and CDR2 is YFSETQ. Unmatched junction bases numbered 15, after V lost 3 bases and J lost 1 base. The CDR3 sequence is 19 residues long. The CDR3 protein is CASSSLVDRVLWSNQPQHF. CDR3 bases: TGCGCCAGCAGCTCCCTGGTGGACAGGGTTTTGTGGAGCAATCAGCCCCAGCATTTT. The entire variable domain, with the rest obtained from reference TRBV5-1 and TRBJ1-5, is as follows: KAGVTQTPRYLIKTRGQQVTLSCSPISGHRSVSWYQQTPGQGLQFLFEYFSETQRNKGNFPGRFSGRQFSNSRSEMNVSTLELGDSALYLCASSSLVDRVLWSNQPQHFGDGTRLSIL.

V gene TRBV9 combines with J gene TRBJ2-3, with 7 nucleotides matching TRBD2. After removal of 5 bases from V and 0 bases from J, the junction contained 6 bases not matched to a gene. CDR1 and CDR2 (germline): SGDLS, YYNGEE. This CDR3 region has 15 residues. CDR3 DNA: TGTGCCAGCAGTGCTAGCGGACCGAGCACAGATACGCAGTATTTT. This translates into CASSASGPSTDTQYF.

The genes are TRBV27 and TRBJ2-1; 8 bases are a match to TRBD1. The CDR3 loop spans 16 amino acids. CDR1 MNHEY and CDR2 SMNVEV come from the germline V gene (reference sequence). The junction had 11 bases not matched to a gene; V was cut back by 4 bases and J by 6 bases. The CDR3 DNA follows: TGTGCCAGCAGTTCCCTAGGGACAGGTCCCATCAATGAGCAGTTCTTC. Amino acid sequence: CASSSLGTGPINEQFF.

V and J are TRBV27 and TRBJ1-3; 7 bases align to TRBD1. Trimming removed 3 bases from V and 2 bases from J; junction bases left unmatched: 1. Germline loops: CDR1 MNHEY, CDR2 SMNVEV (reference sequence). CDR3 size: 14 residues. The CDR3, as DNA: TGTGCCAGCAGTTTGACAGGGACTGGAAACACCATATATTTT. This sequence encodes CASSLTGTGNTIYF.

The V call is TRBV5-5, the J call TRBJ2-7; 10 nucleotides line up with TRBD2. Germline CDR1 SGHKS, CDR2 YYEKEE (reference sequence). The CDR3 length is 17 residues. V was clipped by 0 bases and J by 0 bases; unmatched bases: 6. The CDR3 spells CASSLASGGGVSYEQYF. The CDR3, as DNA: TGTGCCAGCAGCTTGGCCAGCGGGGGGGGCGTCTCCTACGAGCAGTACTTC.

The rearrangement links TRBV6-6 to TRBJ1-2, with D tentatively TRBD1 (6 bases). Germline CDR1 and CDR2: MNHNY and SVGAGI (reference sequence). V was cut by 5 bases and J by 4 bases, with 20 bases left in between. The CDR3 consists of 16 residues. CDR3 region: CASSVETGHGLYGYTF. The CDR3 DNA sequence: TGTGCCAGCAGTGTTGAGACGGGACATGGGCTCTATGGCTACACCTTC.

This clone was seen only once. J is TRBJ2-7 and V is TRBV7-9, with D unresolved. Trimming shortened V by 5 bases and J by 2 bases, and 7 bases separated the two germline ends. CDR1 and CDR2 (germline): SEHNR, FQNEAQ (reference sequence). The CDR3 loop spans 12 amino acids. The CDR3 reads CASSGSTYEQYF. The CDR3 DNA sequence: TGTGCCAGCAGCGGCAGTACCTACGAGCAGTACTTC.

The chain has TRBV2 and TRBJ2-1, with unresolved D. The CDR3 contains 12 residues. V lost 8 bases, J lost 4 bases, and 9 bases lay in between. Germline V gives CDR1 SNHLY, CDR2 FYNNEI. The DNA for the CDR3 is TGTGCCAGCGGCCAGAAATACAATGAGCAGTTCTTC. Translation: CASGQKYNEQFF. Full variable domain (remainder filled in from reference TRBV2 and TRBJ2-1): EPEVTQTPSHQVTQMGQEVILRCVPISNHLYFYWYRQILGQKVEFLVSFYNNEISEKSEIFDDQFSVERPDGSNFTLKIRSTKLEDSAMYFCASGQKYNEQFFGPGTRLTVL.

Details on this clone: Germline is not matched at one junction end, which may reflect a read error. The chain uses TRBV6-1 and TRBJ2-3; D perhaps matches TRBD1 (6 bases). This CDR3 has 18 residues. Germline-derived CDR1 and CDR2 are MNHNS and SASEGT. Written as DNA, the CDR3 is TGTGCCAGCAGTGGCCAAAATTACCCCCAGGGGAGCAAAGATACGCAGTATTTT. Residues: CASSGQNYPQGSKDTQYF.

The rearrangement links TRBV7-9 to TRBJ2-5; maybe TRBD1 (5 bases). V gave up 4 bases and J gave up 1 base, with 10 bases separating them. In germline, CDR1 is SEHNR, CDR2 FQNEAQ (reference sequence). The CDR3 loop spans 14 amino acids. The CDR3 region has the DNA TGTGCCAGCAGCTCTCGGACAAGCCAAGAGACCCAGTACTTC. This gives the protein CASSSRTSQETQYF.

The chain employs TRBV7-9 and TRBJ1-2; 7 bases are a match to TRBD1. CDR1 and CDR2 from the germline V gene are SEHNR and FQNEAQ (reference sequence). This CDR3 region has 15 residues. The J segment lost 8 bases and the V segment lost 6 bases, leaving 15 bases of the junction unmatched. In nucleotides, the CDR3 is TGTGCCAGCAGTGCGGGACAGCGAGAGATCTACGGCTACACCTTC. Its translation: CASSAGQREIYGYTF.

The chain is built from TRBV5-1 and TRBJ2-7; 8 nucleotides align to TRBD1. The CDR3 is 14 residues long. V lost 5 bases to trimming and J lost 2 bases; unmatched junction nucleotides: 6. Germline lookup yields CDR1 SGHRS and CDR2 YFSETQ. CDR3 protein: CASSRQGPAYEQYF. In nucleotides, the CDR3 is TGCGCCAGCAGTCGACAGGGGCCAGCCTACGAGCAGTACTTC. Supplemented by reference TRBV5-1 and TRBJ2-7, the full variable domain reads KAGVTQTPRYLIKTRGQQVTLSCSPISGHRSVSWYQQTPGQGLQFLFEYFSETQRNKGNFPGRFSGRQFSNSRSEMNVSTLELGDSALYLCASSRQGPAYEQYFGPGTRLTVT.

The chain carries TRBV28 and TRBJ2-5, with 12 bases matching TRBD2. There are 15 residues in the CDR3. J lost 4 bases, V lost 5 bases, and 5 bases had no gene match. Germline CDR1 reads MDHEN; CDR2 reads SYDVKM. The CDR3 protein is CASSLGLAGAETQYF. In DNA form, the CDR3 reads TGTGCCAGCAGTCTGGGACTAGCGGGCGCAGAGACCCAGTACTTC.